This T cell receptor (beta chain) originates from a study of PD-1 blockade in classical Hodgkin lymphoma. Study summary: On a schedule of every 2 weeks, patients received nivolumab 3 mg/kg intravenously. Whole-study results and caveats: Newly diagnosed patients were reported to exhibit reduced baseline TCR diversity relative to healthy donors. The authors have not defined what causes the repertoire differences, possibly disease activity or prior therapy. By C4D1, CD4+ diversity increased significantly, especially in complete responders.

Time point meaning: cycle 4 day 1 (C4D1), after 6 weeks of nivolumab. All patients relapsed after autologous stem cell transplantation, and brentuximab vedotin exposure varied. Magnetic negative selection isolated CD8+ T cells from thawed PBMCs. The germline V gene encodes CDR1 SGHAT and CDR2 FQNNGV. The CDR3 loop spans 15 amino acids. With 1 base clipped from V and 7 bases from J, the junction kept 9 bases outside the gene matches. Generated by immunoSEQ multiplex PCR, the TCRdb table keeps only in-frame clones and is missing some. The sample has some 8,000 clones; around 80% are singletons. To note about this clone: The antigen is undetermined.

The sequence derives from a human donor with classical Hodgkin lymphoma. This chain connects TRBV11-2 to TRBJ1-2; 7 nucleotides align to TRBD1. The material sequenced was CD8+ T cells from blood, taken before the fourth cycle of nivolumab. The CDR3: CASSLGQGLLAGYTF. CDR3 DNA: TGTGCCAGCAGCTTAGGACAGGGTTTGTTGGCTGGCTACACCTTC.